The 9 T cell receptor beta chains below were found in one sample sequenced in a study of early T cells in non-severe SARS-CoV-2 infection. TCRdb re-analysed the 5' RACE reads in MiXCR, keeping a single row per CDR3 protein. The data show about 36,000 distinct CDR3 sequences, around 5% seen once. Sequencing input: whole blood. The source is an adult who was a healthcare worker with PCR-confirmed SARS-CoV-2 infection or an uninfected control (not recorded which).

This clonotype has ten or more counts. This rearrangement joins TRBV10-3 to TRBJ2-7, with TRBD2 identical over 7 bases. The germline V gene has CDR1 ENHRY and CDR2 SYGVKD. V was pared by 9 bases and J by 1 base, with 6 bases of the junction left unmatched. This CDR3 is 13 amino acids long. This chain's CDR3 is CAIGRAGSYEQYF. CDR3 DNA sequence: TGTGCCATAGGGAGGGCCGGGTCCTACGAGCAGTACTTC.

The table lists this clonotype with many counts. The J gene is TRBJ2-2, the V gene TRBV11-3; D is perhaps TRBD1 (6 bases). The CDR3 covers 16 residues. V gave up 3 bases and J gave up 5 bases, with 16 bases separating them. Germline loops: CDR1 SGHNT, CDR2 YENEEA. The CDR3 sequence is CASSFVGTPGTGELFF. CDR3 DNA: TGTGCCAGCAGCTTCGTTGGGACACCGGGAACCGGGGAGCTGTTTTTT. Based on the CDR3 plus reference TRBV11-3 and TRBJ2-2, the full variable domain is EAGVVQSPRYKIIEKKQPVAFWCNPISGHNTLYWYLQNLGQGPELLIRYENEEAVDDSQLPKDRFSAERLKGVDSTLKIQPAELGDSAVYLCASSFVGTPGTGELFFGEGSRLTVL.

This clonotype occurred many times. The V gene is TRBV12-3 or TRBV12-4, the J gene TRBJ1-4; D is undetermined. The V and J ends lost 3 bases and 7 bases respectively, with 6 bases between them. CDR3 size: 12 residues. For the CDR3, the DNA is TGTGCCAGCAGTTTCTCGAGTGAAAAACTGTTTTTT. Translated: CASSFSSEKLFF.

This clonotype was counted at least ten times. The rearrangement uses TRBV12-5 and TRBJ1-4, with D possibly matching TRBD1 (6 bases). Trimming shortened V by 0 bases and J by 5 bases, and 13 bases separated the two germline ends. This CDR3 has 16 amino acids. Per the germline V gene, CDR1 is LGHNT and CDR2 is FRNRAP. CDR3 region: CASGLVRGGKNEKLFF. CDR3 coding DNA: TGTGCTAGTGGTTTGGTAAGGGGGGGTAAGAATGAAAAACTGTTTTTT.

V is TRBV10-3 and J is TRBJ1-2; 7 bases fit TRBD1. CDR3 length: 14 amino acids. Germline CDR1 and CDR2: ENHRY and SYGVKD. The J segment lost 5 bases and the V segment lost 10 bases, leaving 13 bases of the junction unmatched. In DNA, the CDR3 is TGTGCCACCTTAGAGAGGGGGCTCGGATATGGCTACACCTTC. It encodes CATLERGLGYGYTF.

This clonotype occurred many times. The chain has TRBV20-1 and TRBJ2-1; 9 bases line up with TRBD2. The CDR3 loop spans 16 amino acids. V dropped 6 bases and J dropped 5; count of bases not matched to a gene: 14. CDR1 is DFQATT and CDR2 is SNEGSKA in the germline V gene (reference sequence). The CDR3 region is CSAGADWASGDNEQFF. The DNA for the CDR3 is TGCAGTGCGGGAGCAGATTGGGCTAGCGGGGACAATGAGCAGTTCTTC.

This clonotype occurred a few times. The CDR3 DNA reads as TGCGCCAGCAGCTTGTCCCTGCAATCCTACAATGAGCAGTTCTTC. This encodes CASSLSLQSYNEQFF. The rearrangement joins TRBV5-1 to TRBJ2-1; D gene uncertain. Germline V lookup: CDR1 SGHRS, CDR2 YFSETQ. V lost 1 base and J lost 1, with 9 bases in between. This CDR3 region has 15 residues.

This clonotype was counted at least ten times. Here the CDR3 reads CASSSGGTSGYNEQFF. CDR3 DNA sequence: TGTGCCAGCAGCTCCGGGGGGACTAGCGGTTACAATGAGCAGTTCTTC. The chain recombines TRBV7-9 with TRBJ2-1; the match to TRBD2 covers 11 bases. The CDR3 loop spans 16 amino acids. V lost 4 bases to trimming and J lost 4 bases; unmatched junction nucleotides: 6. Germline V gene sequence: CDR1 SEHNR, CDR2 FQNEAQ (reference sequence).

This clonotype was picked up many times. The rearrangement joins TRBV4-2 to TRBJ1-3, with D tentatively TRBD1 (6 bases). Germline values: CDR1 LGHNA, CDR2 YNFKEQ. With 4 bases removed from V and 2 bases from J, the gap between germline ends came to 18 bases. The CDR3 sequence is 17 residues long. CDR3 amino acids: CASSRSLAGETGNTIYF. The CDR3 DNA follows: TGTGCCAGCAGCCGGTCGTTGGCAGGGGAAACTGGAAACACCATATATTTT.